The T cell receptor beta chain described here comes from a study of cytomegalovirus exposure and HLA in healthy donors. Overall study context: Around 81% of roughly 430 genotyped donors fell in the Caucasian-associated ancestry cluster. Overall study findings and caveats: Later analysis reportedly placed an Asian-associated ancestry cluster below the approximately 680-donor mean in N-insertions. As was reported, the HLA-A and HLA-B alleles of most subjects were accurately predicted from TCR beta sequences.

A note on this clone: Its antigen is unknown.

The PCR used 60 Vbeta and 13 Jbeta primers. Some clones are missing from TCRdb's copy, which holds only in-frame ones; the method was immunoSEQ multiplex PCR. Among 75,000 to 95,000 clones listed, about 77% were seen once. The TCR sequence derives from a man in his forties or fifties in good health and CMV-seronegative. Sequencing used PBMCs.

Written as DNA, the CDR3 is TGCGCCAGCAGCCTAGGACAGGGAATTAATCAGCCCCAGCATTTT. Amino acid sequence: CASSLGQGINQPQHF. This sequence joins TRBV5-1 and TRBJ1-5; 8 bases line up with TRBD1. The germline V gene has CDR1 SGHRS and CDR2 YFSETQ. The CDR3 runs 15 residues. With 4 bases clipped from V and 4 bases from J, the junction kept 7 bases outside the gene matches.